This T cell receptor (beta chain) was sequenced in a study of T-cell memory formation after mild COVID-19. Study summary: Clusters of TCRs were largely donor specific.

V lost 6 bases, J lost 7 bases, and 16 bases lay in between. This CDR3 has 13 amino acids. CDR1 is SEHNR, CDR2 FQNEAQ, per germline (reference sequence). This clonotype has a handful of counts. Its antigen is still unknown. Study-wide findings and caveats: Certain responding clones were present in pre-infection memory, suggesting participation of cross-reactive memory. Contracting CD8+ clones were enriched in EMRA, CD4+ mainly in CM and EM. The SARS-CoV-2 specificity of second-wave clones reaching peak at day 37 remained unverified.

TCRdb re-derived calls from the 5' RACE reads in MiXCR, one entry per CDR3 protein. The table shows about 320,000 distinct CDR3 sequences, with 13% to 15% occurring only once. The receptor was derived from a man between 18 and 35 years old who had mild COVID-19 (a few samples of this study predate the infection). Cell type and time point are not known. The chain recombines TRBV7-9 with TRBJ2-7; perhaps TRBD1 as D (5 bases). Material for sequencing was PBMCs or a T cell subset sorted from them (not recorded which). The CDR3 DNA reads TGTGCCAGCAGTTTACCCGTTCAGGGAGAGCAGTACTTC. Amino acids: CASSLPVQGEQYF.